This T cell receptor beta chain was profiled in a study of blood T cell repertoires in COVID-19. Across the whole study: Acute-phase and convalescent COVID-19 samples originated in the United States, Italy and Spain. PBMCs, B-cell-depleted T cells, or T cells were the source of the cDNA or gDNA that made up the material.

Sequenced by immunoSEQ multiplex PCR; TCRdb stores in-frame clones only, minus some. The table shows roughly 280,000 clones, with less than 90% occurring only once. The germline CDR1 and CDR2 sequences are SGHNT and YYREEE (reference sequence). The CDR3 runs to 16 residues. V lost 4 bases to trimming and J lost 8 bases; unmatched junction nucleotides: 12. The chain recombines TRBV5-4 with TRBJ2-2; 9 nucleotides align to TRBD1. The TCR was taken from a man aged 30-40 years with active or convalescent COVID-19. Sequencing was done on a sample of peripheral blood. The CDR3 region is CASSKSGQGTPGELFF. CDR3 DNA sequence: TGTGCCAGCAGCAAATCGGGACAGGGAACTCCGGGGGAGCTGTTTTTT. Full variable domain (missing parts from reference TRBV5-4 and TRBJ2-2): ETGVTQSPTHLIKTRGQQVTLRCSSQSGHNTVSWYQQALGQGPQFIFQYYREEENGRGNFPPRFSGLQFPNYSSELNVNALELDDSALYLCASSKSGQGTPGELFFGEGSRLTVL.